This TCR beta chain was sequenced during a study of blood T cell repertoires in COVID-19. Study overall: Sample material is recorded as cDNA or gDNA derived from T cells, B-cell-depleted T cells, or PBMCs.

This clone was seen a few times. This table comes from immunoSEQ multiplex PCR, and its TCRdb copy is limited to in-frame clones, with some not included. There are 80,000 to 95,000 clones in the sample; 65% to 85% occur only once, and roughly a third lies in the top ten. Germline CDR1 is MNHNS and CDR2 is SASEGT. CDR3 length: 14 residues. V was cut by 3 bases and J by 8 bases, with 14 bases left in between. The chain couples TRBV6-1 to TRBJ2-1; tentatively, D is TRBD2 (5 bases). Input material: peripheral blood. The TCR sequence derives from a woman older than 75 with active or convalescent COVID-19. For the CDR3, the DNA is TGTGCCAGCAGTGAGGGATTAGCGTTTGATGAGCAGTTCTTC. Encoded protein: CASSEGLAFDEQFF.